The 24 T cell receptor beta chains below come from one sample, sequenced in a study of cytomegalovirus exposure and HLA in healthy donors. The PCR was carried out with 60 Vbeta primers and 13 Jbeta primers. Measured with immunoSEQ multiplex PCR; TCRdb has only the in-frame clones, and not every one. This table holds fewer than 150,000 clones, approximately 85% found once. The source material was PBMCs. The receptors were gathered from a woman in her twenties or thirties in good health and CMV-seropositive.

The J gene is TRBJ2-7, the V gene TRBV19; tentatively, D is TRBD2 (5 bases). The V and J ends lost 1 base and 1 base respectively, with 11 bases between them. CDR3 length: 15 residues. Germline lookup yields CDR1 LNHDA and CDR2 SQIVND (reference sequence). CDR3 protein: CASSIAGSSSYEQYF. CDR3 DNA: TGTGCCAGTAGTATAGCGGGGAGTTCTTCCTACGAGCAGTACTTC.

The rearrangement links TRBV4-2 to TRBJ1-4, with TRBD1 matching 10 bases. V gave up 1 base and J gave up 3 bases; unmatched junction bases: 11. CDR1 is LGHNA and CDR2 is YNFKEQ in the germline V gene. This CDR3 has 19 amino acids. Here the CDR3 DNA reads TGTGCCAGCAGCCAAGGGATTTTACGGACAGGGGGTGCTAATGAAAAACTGTTTTTT. The encoded protein is CASSQGILRTGGANEKLFF.

The V gene is TRBV6-1, the J gene TRBJ1-1; 7 bases line up with TRBD1. The CDR3 is 12 amino acids. V shed 2 bases and J 11 bases; nucleotides not matched to a gene: 5. The germline gives CDR1 MNHNS, CDR2 SASEGT. CDR3 loop: CASSERAGGAFF. DNA of the CDR3: TGTGCCAGCAGTGAAAGGGCAGGGGGGGCTTTCTTT.

This chain uses TRBV5-1 with TRBJ1-1; D not resolved. The germline V gene encodes CDR1 SGHRS and CDR2 YFSETQ. The CDR3 spans 15 residues. With 0 bases removed from V and 4 bases from J, the gap between germline ends came to 13 bases. The CDR3 bases are TGCGCCAGCAGCTTGGGCCCGGGAGAGAGCACTGAAGCTTTCTTT. Protein product: CASSLGPGESTEAFF. Filled out from reference TRBV5-1 and TRBJ1-1, the complete variable domain reads KAGVTQTPRYLIKTRGQQVTLSCSPISGHRSVSWYQQTPGQGLQFLFEYFSETQRNKGNFPGRFSGRQFSNSRSEMNVSTLELGDSALYLCASSLGPGESTEAFFGQGTRLTVV.

The chain carries TRBV25-1 and TRBJ1-2; TRBD1 matches at 7 bases. This CDR3 spans 16 amino acids. The junction had 13 bases not matched to a gene; V was cut back by 9 bases and J by 0 bases. CDR1 and CDR2 from the germline V gene are MGHDK and SYGVNS. The CDR3 protein is CASTPTPDRTNYGYTF. The CDR3 bases are TGTGCCAGTACTCCGACCCCGGACAGGACTAACTATGGCTACACCTTC.

This chain connects TRBV5-6 to TRBJ1-5; a weak D match, TRBD1 (6 bases). V lost 3 bases to trimming and J lost 9 bases, with 10 bases between them. CDR3 length: 12 residues. From germline, CDR1 is SGHDT and CDR2 YYEEEE. CDR3 loop: CASSWGGGPQHF. The CDR3 region has the DNA TGTGCCAGCAGCTGGGGAGGGGGGCCCCAGCATTTT.

This chain uses TRBV5-1 with TRBJ2-3; 8 nucleotides agree with TRBD2. The V gene's germline CDR1 is SGHRS and CDR2 YFSETQ. The CDR3 loop spans 16 amino acids. V was pared by 1 base and J by 0 bases, with 4 bases of the junction left unmatched. CDR3 nucleotides: TGCGCCAGCAGCTTGCGGGGGGGGACTAGCACAGATACGCAGTATTTT. Translating gives CASSLRGGTSTDTQYF.

The rearrangement joins TRBV10-3 to TRBJ2-7; tentative D call: TRBD2 (5 bases). Looked up from germline, CDR1 is ENHRY and CDR2 is SYGVKD. The CDR3 has 14 amino acids. V lost 5 bases and J 2 bases, leaving 13 bases between the germline ends. CDR3 sequence (DNA): TGTGCCATCAGTCCCTCGGGGATTACCTACGAGCAGTACTTC. Protein: CAISPSGITYEQYF.

The chain has TRBV2 and TRBJ2-7, with 7 bases lining up with TRBD1. The CDR3 is 16 amino acids. CDR1 is SNHLY and CDR2 is FYNNEI in the germline V gene. The J segment lost 3 bases and the V segment lost 0 bases, leaving 8 bases of the junction unmatched. The DNA of the CDR3 is TGTGCCAGCAGTGAAGCGACAGGGTTGGATATCTACGAGCAGTACTTC. Its protein product is CASSEATGLDIYEQYF.

This clone was recorded once. The chain recombines TRBV5-1 with TRBJ1-1; tentative D call: TRBD1 (5 bases). There are 14 residues in the CDR3. The V end was cut by 2 bases, the J end by 3 bases, with 11 bases between. Germline V gives CDR1 SGHRS, CDR2 YFSETQ. The CDR3 loop is CASSFGGTDTEAFF. Written as DNA, the CDR3 is TGCGCCAGCAGCTTCGGGGGGACGGACACTGAAGCTTTCTTT.

The genes are TRBV28 and TRBJ2-2, with TRBD2 matching 13 bases. CDR3 length equals 14 residues. V lost 10 bases, J lost 7 bases, and 6 bases stayed unmatched. From germline, CDR1 is MDHEN and CDR2 SYDVKM. The CDR3 loop is CAILAGGRGGELFF. The CDR3 DNA reads TGTGCCATACTAGCGGGAGGGCGAGGCGGGGAGCTGTTTTTT.

The chain recombines TRBV7-3 with TRBJ2-5; D perhaps matches TRBD2 (6 bases). This CDR3 spans 15 amino acids. Trimming took off 1 base at V and 4 bases at J, with 13 bases between the two ends. Germline CDR1 and CDR2: SGHTA and FQGTGA. The CDR3, as DNA: TGTGCCAGCAGCTTAATGGCGGGATACGGAGAGACCCAGTACTTC. Translated: CASSLMAGYGETQYF. Complete variable domain (other parts from reference TRBV7-3 and TRBJ2-5): GAGVSQTPSNKVTEKGKYVELRCDPISGHTALYWYRQSLGQGPEFLIYFQGTGAADDSGLPNDRFFAVRPEGSVSTLKIQRTERGDSAVYLCASSLMAGYGETQYFGPGTRLLVL.

This chain joins TRBV2 and TRBJ2-4, with 12 bases aligning to TRBD2. Germline V CDR1 and CDR2: SNHLY, FYNNEI. The CDR3 length is 19 residues. With V trimmed by 6 bases and J by 0 bases, 12 bases remained unmatched. The CDR3: CASSAMGTSGSLAKNIQYF. CDR3 nucleotide sequence: TGTGCCAGCAGCGCCATGGGGACTAGCGGGTCCCTAGCCAAAAACATTCAGTACTTC.

The chain links TRBV4-1 to TRBJ2-1; TRBD2 aligns across 8 bases. V was clipped by 0 bases and J by 1 base; unmatched bases: 5. This CDR3 region has 17 residues. Germline V gene data show CDR1 as MGHRA and CDR2 as YSYEKL. This CDR3 is CASSQDHSGGSYNEQFF. The CDR3, as DNA: TGCGCCAGCAGCCAAGATCACAGCGGGGGTTCCTACAATGAGCAGTTCTTC.

The V and J genes are TRBV5-6 and TRBJ2-5; 11 positions match TRBD2. The CDR3 loop spans 18 amino acids. V gave up 1 base and J gave up 2 bases; unmatched junction bases: 10. The V gene's germline CDR1 is SGHDT and CDR2 YYEEEE. The CDR3 protein is CASSLWKGLAGGQETQYF. The CDR3 DNA sequence: TGTGCCAGCAGCTTGTGGAAGGGGCTAGCGGGAGGACAAGAGACCCAGTACTTC.

This rearrangement joins TRBV2 to TRBJ2-2, with TRBD2 identical over 7 bases. Germline V gene data show CDR1 as SNHLY and CDR2 as FYNNEI. J lost 0 bases, V lost 7 bases, and 5 bases had no gene match. This CDR3 comprises 15 residues. The CDR3, as DNA: TGTGCCAGCACCCCCGGGACTACGAACACCGGGGAGCTGTTTTTT. It yields the protein CASTPGTTNTGELFF.

The V call is TRBV5-6, the J call TRBJ2-7; tentatively, D is TRBD2 (7 bases). The CDR3 length is 15 residues. V was shortened by 3 bases and J by 7 bases, with 20 bases between the two germline ends. CDR1 is SGHDT, CDR2 YYEEEE, per germline. CDR3 DNA: TGTGCCAGCAGCTACCCACAGGGACTAAAGAATGAGCAGTACTTC. Protein product: CASSYPQGLKNEQYF.

The chain couples TRBV30 to TRBJ2-1; 8 bases agree with TRBD1. Germline assignment: CDR1 GTSNPN and CDR2 SVGIG (reference sequence). The CDR3 is made up of 15 amino acids. The ends lost 0 bases at V and 2 bases at J; junction bases unmatched: 3. The CDR3 sequence: CAWSVKDRAYNEQFF. The CDR3 DNA reads TGTGCCTGGAGTGTAAAGGACAGGGCCTACAATGAGCAGTTCTTC.

V gene TRBV29-1 combines with J gene TRBJ1-3; the D gene is possibly TRBD1 (6 bases). This CDR3 region has 12 residues. The germline V and J ends were trimmed by 7 bases and 1 base, with 8 bases remaining between them. Germline V gene sequence: CDR1 SQVTM, CDR2 ANQGSEA. The CDR3 DNA reads as TGCAGCGGGACAGCGTCTGGAAACACCATATATTTT. It translates to CSGTASGNTIYF.

This clone has just one count. This chain connects TRBV11-3 to TRBJ1-1; 8 positions agree with TRBD1. CDR1 is SGHNT, CDR2 YENEEA, per germline. The CDR3 totals 12 residues. V lost 3 bases and J lost 7; bases outside the gene matches: 1. The CDR3 region is CASSLGTGEAFF. CDR3 bases: TGTGCCAGCAGCTTGGGGACAGGTGAAGCTTTCTTT.

This clone came up once. The V and J genes are TRBV18 and TRBJ1-1; possibly TRBD1 for D (5 bases). The CDR3 sequence is 14 residues long. Germline lookup yields CDR1 KGHSH and CDR2 LQKENI. Trimming cost V 3 bases and J 3 bases, with 11 bases left between them. CDR3 region: CASSPSTGYTEAFF. In DNA form, the CDR3 reads TGTGCCAGCTCACCGTCCACAGGTTACACTGAAGCTTTCTTT.

A note on this clone: The DNA is left out, because the CDR3 cannot be placed on it with certainty; the CDR3 is given as TCRdb lists it. Other DNA sequences within the sample encode an identical CDR3. The chain employs TRBV27 and TRBJ1-2; the table gives TRBD1 as D, unverified against the DNA. 16 amino acids form the CDR3, both terminal residues included. Per the germline V gene, CDR1 is MNHEY and CDR2 is SMNVEV (reference sequence). The CDR3 reads CASRKFGVGTGFGYTF.

This rearrangement joins TRBV13 to TRBJ2-7, with 9 bases that match TRBD2. After removal of 5 bases from V and 5 bases from J, the junction contained 13 bases not matched to a gene. Looked up from germline, CDR1 is PRHDT and CDR2 is FYEKMQ (reference sequence). CDR3 length: 16 amino acids. For the CDR3, the DNA is TGTGCCAGCAGCCTCCCCGCGGGGGGGCTTAACAACGAGCAGTACTTC. Protein product: CASSLPAGGLNNEQYF.

This clone appeared once. The chain recombines TRBV6-6 with TRBJ2-3, with D perhaps TRBD2 (5 bases). In germline, CDR1 is MNHNY, CDR2 SVGAGI (reference sequence). V lost 2 bases and J 4 bases, leaving 10 bases between the germline ends. This CDR3 has 14 residues. The CDR3 DNA follows: TGTGCCAGCAGTTACACGGACTCCTCAGATACGCAGTATTTT. Translated, it gives CASSYTDSSDTQYF.